What follows are 28 T cell receptor beta chains derived from one specimen sequenced in a study of OX40 agonist ivuxolimab in advanced cancers. Libraries were built with the immunoSEQ multiplex PCR assay. What TCRdb holds here is the immuneACCESS table cut down to in-frame rearrangements. Part of the clones is not present; checked against another copy, under half of the missing clones reflect an unresolved V gene, and the others are unexplained. Recorded for this sample are around 62,000 clones; 80% to 85% of them occurred a single time. 3.5% to 5% of the sample is taken by the ten largest. The source was CD4+ or CD8+ T cells sorted from blood, collected in a trial of the OX40 agonist ivuxolimab. These TCRs come from an adult with an advanced solid tumor such as melanoma, head and neck, liver or kidney cancer.

V gene TRBV6-5 combines with J gene TRBJ1-2; D is uncertain. CDR1 is MNHEY and CDR2 is SVGAGI in the germline V gene. Deletions cut 0 bases from V and 4 bases from J, with 6 bases between. The CDR3 is 13 amino acids. DNA for the CDR3: TGTGCCAGCAGTTACTCGGCGCTCTATGGCTACACCTTC. Translating it yields CASSYSALYGYTF.

This chain uses TRBV6-5 with TRBJ1-1; a weak D match, TRBD1 (5 bases). Trimming left V 4 bases short and J 3 bases short, with 12 bases between. Germline CDR1 reads MNHEY; CDR2 reads SVGAGI. CDR3 length: 14 amino acids. CDR3 region: CASSFGGAHTEAFF. The CDR3 DNA follows: TGTGCCAGCAGTTTCGGAGGGGCCCACACTGAAGCTTTCTTT.

The genes are TRBV5-1 and TRBJ2-3, with D perhaps being TRBD1 or TRBD2 (7 bases each). The V gene lost 3 bases and the J gene lost 7 bases, with 21 bases spanning the gap. Per the germline V gene, CDR1 is SGHRS and CDR2 is YFSETQ. The CDR3 loop spans 16 amino acids. In nucleotides, the CDR3 is TGCGCCAGCAGCTCCGCCGGGGGGACAGCGTCGAATACGCAGTATTTT. Translated, it gives CASSSAGGTASNTQYF. The variable domain in full, with the rest retrieved from reference TRBV5-1 and TRBJ2-3, is KAGVTQTPRYLIKTRGQQVTLSCSPISGHRSVSWYQQTPGQGLQFLFEYFSETQRNKGNFPGRFSGRQFSNSRSEMNVSTLELGDSALYLCASSSAGGTASNTQYFGPGTRLTVL.

V is TRBV6-5 and J is TRBJ1-3; no clear D. This CDR3 region has 14 residues. The germline gives CDR1 MNHEY, CDR2 SVGAGI. Trimming pared 6 bases from V and 0 bases from J, leaving 9 bases between. The CDR3 spells CASSPGYSGNTIYF. CDR3 sequence (DNA): TGTGCCAGCAGCCCCGGTTACTCTGGAAACACCATATATTTT.

V gene TRBV5-6 combines with J gene TRBJ2-2; D is possibly TRBD1 (6 bases). CDR3 size: 16 residues. Germline CDR1 reads SGHDT; CDR2 reads YYEEEE. The V and J ends lost 0 bases and 1 base respectively, with 10 bases between them. CDR3 DNA sequence: TGTGCCAGCAGCTTGGCCCAGGGGATGAACACCGGGGAGCTGTTTTTT. Translating gives CASSLAQGMNTGELFF.

In this sample, this clone turned up once. The V and J genes are TRBV11-2 and TRBJ2-2; no reliable D call. Germline V gives CDR1 SGHAT, CDR2 FQNNGV. V lost 3 bases and J 4 bases, leaving 24 bases between the germline ends. This CDR3 is built from 19 residues. The CDR3: CASSLFGKRRNGSTGELFF. CDR3 coding DNA: TGTGCCAGCAGCTTGTTTGGGAAACGGAGAAACGGATCCACCGGGGAGCTGTTTTTT.

This clone has only one observation. CDR3 protein: CASSGYRGGSTEAFF. CDR3 bases: TGTGCCAGCAGTGGGTACAGGGGAGGAAGCACTGAAGCTTTCTTT. The V gene is TRBV6-1, the J gene TRBJ1-1; the match to TRBD1 covers 7 bases. The CDR3 covers 15 residues. V lost 4 bases and J lost 4; bases outside the gene matches: 9. Germline CDR1 and CDR2: MNHNS and SASEGT.

Sample share makes this clone medium-sized (0.01 to 0.1%). The same CDR3 also results from other DNA sequences found in this sample. The chain links TRBV9 to TRBJ1-3; the D gene is possibly TRBD1 (6 bases). The CDR3 has 15 residues. CDR1 is SGDLS and CDR2 is YYNGEE in the germline V gene. V dropped 0 bases and J dropped 0 bases, with 7 bases sitting between them. The CDR3 DNA reads TGTGCCAGCAGCGTAGGGACAGACTCTGGAAACACCATATATTTT. Its translation is CASSVGTDSGNTIYF.

V and J are TRBV6-5 and TRBJ2-3; weak D call: TRBD2 (6 bases). The CDR3 spans 16 residues. Per the germline V gene, CDR1 is MNHEY and CDR2 is SVGAGI. V lost 0 bases and J lost 3, with 13 bases in between. The CDR3 spells CASSYSGGTATDTQYF. As DNA, the CDR3 is TGTGCCAGCAGTTACTCGGGGGGAACAGCGACAGATACGCAGTATTTT.

J is TRBJ2-7 and V is TRBV5-1, with D perhaps given as TRBD1 or TRBD2 (5 bases each). CDR1 is SGHRS and CDR2 is YFSETQ in the germline V gene. This CDR3 has 13 residues. Trimming stripped 7 bases from V and 2 bases from J, with 13 bases between. The CDR3 DNA follows: TGCGCCAGCGGGACGGGCAGGACCTACGAGCAGTACTTC. Protein product: CASGTGRTYEQYF.

V gene TRBV28 combines with J gene TRBJ2-3; 8 bases align to TRBD1. J was trimmed by 3 bases and V by 7 bases; bases with no gene match: 9. The CDR3 totals 15 residues. Germline V gives CDR1 MDHEN, CDR2 SYDVKM. The DNA of the CDR3 is TGTGCCAGCACACCCCCAGGGGGCAGGACAGATACGCAGTATTTT. Encoded protein: CASTPPGGRTDTQYF.

The chain carries TRBV2 and TRBJ2-3; TRBD1 aligns across 8 bases. Losses at the gene ends were 4 bases for V and 6 bases for J; bases not matched to a gene: 12. The CDR3 is 16 amino acids. Germline lookup yields CDR1 SNHLY and CDR2 FYNNEI. CDR3 region: CASSAPTGAGLDTQYF. DNA of the CDR3: TGTGCCAGCAGTGCCCCGACAGGGGCCGGATTGGATACGCAGTATTTT.

This clone was seen only a few times. The genes are TRBV7-8 and TRBJ1-2, with D possibly being TRBD1 (6 bases). V was pared by 5 bases and J by 2 bases, with 15 bases between. This CDR3 spans 15 amino acids. CDR1 is SGHVS, CDR2 FQNEAQ, per germline. The CDR3: CASSPQGGANYGYTF. The CDR3 region has the DNA TGTGCCAGCAGCCCACAGGGAGGGGCCAACTATGGCTACACCTTC. The variable domain in full, completed from reference TRBV7-8 and TRBJ1-2, reads GAGVSQSPRYKVAKRGQDVALRCDPISGHVSLFWYQQALGQGPEFLTYFQNEAQLDKSGLPSDRFFAERPEGSVSTLKIQRTQQEDSAVYLCASSPQGGANYGYTFGSGTRLTVV.

The V and J genes are TRBV19 and TRBJ1-1, with TRBD1 matching 11 bases. V shed 8 bases and J 4 bases; nucleotides not matched to a gene: 6. Germline V gene sequence: CDR1 LNHDA, CDR2 SQIVND (reference sequence). The CDR3 sequence is 14 residues long. CDR3 in DNA: TGTGCCAGTTTTCGGGACAGGGGGGCCACTGAAGCTTTCTTT. Protein: CASFRDRGATEAFF.

This clone was seen a single time. This chain joins TRBV7-6 and TRBJ1-3; the match to TRBD1 covers 11 bases. The CDR3 is 15 amino acids. The V segment lost 5 bases and the J segment 3 bases; nucleotides outside the gene matches: 3. Germline V gives CDR1 SGHVS, CDR2 FNYEAQ. In DNA form, the CDR3 reads TGTGCCAGCAGCCGGGACAGGGGGTTTGGAAACACCATATATTTT. Translating it yields CASSRDRGFGNTIYF.

This clone was seen a few times. V and J are TRBV15 and TRBJ1-1; 7 bases line up with TRBD1. The germline CDR1 and CDR2 sequences are LNHNV and YYDKDF (reference sequence). This CDR3 contains 16 residues. V dropped 1 base and J dropped 3; count of bases not matched to a gene: 8. The CDR3: CATSRGGVGTDTEAFF. The CDR3 DNA is TGTGCCACCAGCAGAGGAGGGGTCGGGACAGACACTGAAGCTTTCTTT.

The V and J genes are TRBV19 and TRBJ2-2; D is uncertain. V was pared by 1 base and J by 5 bases, with 8 bases between. In germline, CDR1 is LNHDA, CDR2 SQIVND (reference sequence). This CDR3 is built from 14 residues. As DNA, the CDR3 is TGTGCCAGTAGTATAGCAGGAGAAACCGGGGAGCTGTTTTTT. Its translation: CASSIAGETGELFF.

The genes are TRBV11-2 and TRBJ2-7; D perhaps matches TRBD2 (6 bases). Germline V gene lookup returns CDR1 SGHAT and CDR2 FQNNGV. Between the trimmed V and J ends, which lost 1 base and 6 bases, there was a span of 13 bases. This CDR3 contains 14 residues. The CDR3, as DNA: TGTGCCAGCAGCTTAGTTCGCGGGGTCGGCGAGCAGTACTTC. Residues: CASSLVRGVGEQYF.

The rearrangement links TRBV15 to TRBJ1-5; 8 bases line up with TRBD1. This CDR3 is built from 16 residues. Germline V gene data show CDR1 as LNHNV and CDR2 as YYDKDF (reference sequence). Trimming removed 0 bases from V and 7 bases from J; junction bases left unmatched: 8. The CDR3 sequence: CATSRDQGALGQPQHF. The DNA for the CDR3 is TGTGCCACCAGCAGAGATCAGGGGGCATTGGGACAGCCCCAGCATTTT.

The chain couples TRBV5-1 to TRBJ2-3; no reliable D call. This CDR3 is 14 amino acids long. Germline CDR1 is SGHRS and CDR2 is YFSETQ. Trimming left V 0 bases short and J 5 bases short, with 10 bases between. Written as DNA, the CDR3 is TGCGCCAGCAGCTTGGCTCCCGGATTAGATACGCAGTATTTT. Protein product: CASSLAPGLDTQYF.

V gene TRBV9 combines with J gene TRBJ2-7, with D perhaps TRBD2 (5 bases). Germline V lookup: CDR1 SGDLS, CDR2 YYNGEE. CDR3 length equals 14 residues. The V and J ends lost 6 bases and 2 bases respectively, with 15 bases between them. In DNA form, the CDR3 reads TGTGCCAGCACCGAGGACTGGGCCCCCTACGAGCAGTACTTC. This codes for CASTEDWAPYEQYF.

The V and J genes are TRBV5-1 and TRBJ2-5; perhaps D is TRBD1 or TRBD2 (5 bases each). CDR3 length: 14 residues. Trimming shortened V by 3 bases and J by 5 bases, and 14 bases separated the two germline ends. Germline V lookup: CDR1 SGHRS, CDR2 YFSETQ. The CDR3 DNA reads as TGCGCCAGCAGCTCAGCCGGGACGCCCGAGACCCAGTACTTC. Its protein is CASSSAGTPETQYF.

This clone was counted once. The rearrangement uses TRBV7-1 and TRBJ1-6, with no clear D. TRBV7-1 is reported as an ORF; its role is uncertain. The CDR3 contains 15 residues. V lost 4 bases and J lost 7, with 14 bases in between. DNA for the CDR3: TGTGCCAGCAGCTTAGAGCTGCGGGTCAATTCACCCCTCCACTTT. Its translation: CASSLELRVNSPLHF.

V usage is TRBV6-6 and J usage is TRBJ2-7, with 8 positions matching TRBD1. The V segment lost 6 bases and the J segment 3 bases; nucleotides outside the gene matches: 1. Germline CDR1 MNHNY, CDR2 SVGAGI (reference sequence). This CDR3 spans 12 amino acids. CDR3: CASSGQGYEQYF. CDR3 sequence (DNA): TGTGCCAGCAGCGGACAGGGCTACGAGCAGTACTTC.

CDR3 sequence: CAIGTTLSYEQYF. CDR3 in DNA: TGTGCCATCGGGACAACTCTCTCCTACGAGCAGTACTTC. This rearrangement joins TRBV10-3 to TRBJ2-7, with a tentative D call TRBD1 (6 bases). The germline CDR1 and CDR2 sequences are ENHRY and SYGVKD. This CDR3 is 13 amino acids long. V lost 8 bases and J 0 bases, leaving 11 bases between the germline ends.

The rearrangement links TRBV2 to TRBJ2-5, with 7 bases identical to TRBD2. The CDR3 loop spans 11 amino acids. Germline assignment: CDR1 SNHLY and CDR2 FYNNEI. J was trimmed by 3 bases and V by 8 bases; bases with no gene match: 0. The CDR3 sequence: CASREEETQYF. In DNA form, the CDR3 reads TGTGCCAGCCGGGAGGAAGAGACCCAGTACTTC.

The chain carries TRBV10-3 and TRBJ2-7; tentatively, D is TRBD1 or TRBD2 (5 bases each). This CDR3 comprises 12 residues. Between the trimmed V and J ends, which lost 10 bases and 5 bases, there was a span of 15 bases. Germline V gives CDR1 ENHRY, CDR2 SYGVKD. The CDR3 coding sequence is TGTGCCACCCAGACGGGGCGCGACGAGCAGTACTTC. Translating gives CATQTGRDEQYF.

A few counts support this clone. This CDR3 reads CASRNPGQGGHEQYF. In DNA form, the CDR3 reads TGTGCCAGCAGAAACCCGGGACAGGGTGGTCACGAGCAGTACTTC. The chain employs TRBV6-5 and TRBJ2-7, with 9 bases lining up with TRBD1. The V gene end was trimmed by 6 bases and the J gene end by 5 bases; junction bases not matched to a gene: 11. In germline, CDR1 is MNHEY, CDR2 SVGAGI. The CDR3 runs to 15 residues.